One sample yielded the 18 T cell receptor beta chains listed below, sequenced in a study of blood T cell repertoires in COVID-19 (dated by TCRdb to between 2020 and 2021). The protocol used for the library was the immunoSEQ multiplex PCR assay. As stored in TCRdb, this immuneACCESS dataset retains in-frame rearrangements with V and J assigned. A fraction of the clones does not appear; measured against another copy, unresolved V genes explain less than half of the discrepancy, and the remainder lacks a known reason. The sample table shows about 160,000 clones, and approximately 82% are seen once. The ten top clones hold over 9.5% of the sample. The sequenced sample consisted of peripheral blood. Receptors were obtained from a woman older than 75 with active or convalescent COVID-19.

The CDR3 protein is CASSFGLAEYNEQFF. CDR3 nucleotides: TGTGCCAGCAGCTTTGGACTAGCGGAGTACAATGAGCAGTTCTTC. V is TRBV11-3 and J is TRBJ2-1; 10 bases fit TRBD2. CDR1 SGHNT and CDR2 YENEEA come from the germline V gene. This CDR3 contains 15 residues. V was pared by 3 bases and J by 4 bases, with 3 bases of the junction left unmatched.

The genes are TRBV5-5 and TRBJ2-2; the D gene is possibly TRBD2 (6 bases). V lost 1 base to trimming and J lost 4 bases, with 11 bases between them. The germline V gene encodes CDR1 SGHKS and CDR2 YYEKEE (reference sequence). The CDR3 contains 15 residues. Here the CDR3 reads CASSLIGGATGELFF. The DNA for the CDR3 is TGTGCCAGCAGCTTGATAGGAGGGGCCACCGGGGAGCTGTTTTTT.

This CDR3 is CATSQSVAGGQDTQYF. The CDR3, as DNA: TGTGCCACCAGCCAGAGTGTAGCGGGAGGCCAGGATACGCAGTATTTT. The chain links TRBV15 to TRBJ2-3, with TRBD2 matching over 10 bases. CDR3 length: 16 amino acids. Trimming removed 5 bases from V and 6 bases from J; junction bases left unmatched: 11. Germline CDR1 LNHNV, CDR2 YYDKDF (reference sequence).

This CDR3 reads CASSILTSGGKKNIQYF. The CDR3 coding sequence is TGTGCCAGTAGTATTTTGACTAGCGGAGGAAAAAAAAACATTCAGTACTTC. The rearrangement links TRBV19 to TRBJ2-4, with 9 positions matching TRBD2. V gave up 3 bases and J gave up 4 bases; unmatched junction bases: 10. CDR1 and CDR2 (germline): LNHDA, SQIVND (reference sequence). The CDR3 length is 17 residues.

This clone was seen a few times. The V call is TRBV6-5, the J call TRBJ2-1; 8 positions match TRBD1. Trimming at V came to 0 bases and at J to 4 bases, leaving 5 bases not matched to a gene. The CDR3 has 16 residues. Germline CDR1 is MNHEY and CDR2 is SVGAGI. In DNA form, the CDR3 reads TGTGCCAGCAGTTACTCGATATGGACAGGGTACAATGAGCAGTTCTTC. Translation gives CASSYSIWTGYNEQFF.

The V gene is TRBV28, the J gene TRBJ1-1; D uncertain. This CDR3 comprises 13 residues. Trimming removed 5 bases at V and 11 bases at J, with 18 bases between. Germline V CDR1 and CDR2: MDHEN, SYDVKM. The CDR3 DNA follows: TGTGCCAGCAGTCCCTTGGAGGGTCTGGGGGCTTTCTTT. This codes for CASSPLEGLGAFF.

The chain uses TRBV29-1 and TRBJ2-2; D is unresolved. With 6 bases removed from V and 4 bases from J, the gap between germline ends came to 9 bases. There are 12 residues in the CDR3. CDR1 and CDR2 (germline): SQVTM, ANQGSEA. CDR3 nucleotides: TGCAGCGTCCACCGCGGCACCGGGGAGCTGTTTTTT. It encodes CSVHRGTGELFF.

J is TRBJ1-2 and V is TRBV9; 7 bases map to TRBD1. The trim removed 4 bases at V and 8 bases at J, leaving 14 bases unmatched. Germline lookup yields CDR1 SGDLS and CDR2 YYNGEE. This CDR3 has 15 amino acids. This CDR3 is CASSLQTGRVEGYTF. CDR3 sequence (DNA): TGTGCCAGCAGCTTACAGACAGGGAGAGTTGAAGGCTACACCTTC.

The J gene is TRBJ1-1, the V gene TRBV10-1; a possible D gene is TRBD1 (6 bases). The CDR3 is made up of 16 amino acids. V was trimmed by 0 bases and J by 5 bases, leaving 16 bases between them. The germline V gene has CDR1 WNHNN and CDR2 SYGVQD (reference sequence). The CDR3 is CASSESEGQGTTEAFF. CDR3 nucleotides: TGCGCCAGCAGTGAGTCGGAAGGGCAGGGGACGACTGAAGCTTTCTTT.

This chain's CDR3 is CASSVEGAGATNEKLFF. DNA of the CDR3: TGTGCCAGCAGCGTAGAAGGGGCAGGGGCAACTAATGAAAAACTGTTTTTT. This chain uses TRBV9 with TRBJ1-4; D is possibly TRBD1 (6 bases). Germline V lookup: CDR1 SGDLS, CDR2 YYNGEE. The CDR3 sequence is 17 residues long. V was pared by 0 bases and J by 0 bases, with 12 bases between. The full variable domain, in which reference TRBV9 and TRBJ1-4 provide the parts outside the CDR3, is DSGVTQTPKHLITATGQRVTLRCSPRSGDLSVYWYQQSLDQGLQFLIQYYNGEERAKGNILERFSAQQFPDLHSELNLSSLELGDSALYFCASSVEGAGATNEKLFFGSGTQLSVL.

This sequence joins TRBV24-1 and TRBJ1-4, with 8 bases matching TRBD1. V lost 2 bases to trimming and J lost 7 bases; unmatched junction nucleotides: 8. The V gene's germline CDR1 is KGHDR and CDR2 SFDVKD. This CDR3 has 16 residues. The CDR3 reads CATSDSGQGGGEKLFF. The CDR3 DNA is TGTGCCACCAGTGATTCCGGACAGGGCGGAGGTGAAAAACTGTTTTTT.

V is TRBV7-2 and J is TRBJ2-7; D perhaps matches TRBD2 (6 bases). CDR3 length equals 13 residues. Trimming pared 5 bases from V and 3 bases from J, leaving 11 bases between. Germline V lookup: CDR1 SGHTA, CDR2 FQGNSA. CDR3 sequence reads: CASSRGTYYEQYF. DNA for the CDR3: TGTGCCAGCAGCAGAGGGACTTACTACGAGCAGTACTTC.

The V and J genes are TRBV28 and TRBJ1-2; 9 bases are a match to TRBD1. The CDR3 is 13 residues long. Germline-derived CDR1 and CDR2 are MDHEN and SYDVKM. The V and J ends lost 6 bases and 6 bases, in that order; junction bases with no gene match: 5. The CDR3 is CASRPRTGDGYTF. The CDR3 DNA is TGTGCCAGCAGACCTCGGACAGGGGATGGCTACACCTTC.

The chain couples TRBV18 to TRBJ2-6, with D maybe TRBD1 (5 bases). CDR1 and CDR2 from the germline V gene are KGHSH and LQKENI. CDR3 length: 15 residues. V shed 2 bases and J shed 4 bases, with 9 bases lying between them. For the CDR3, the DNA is TGTGCCAGCTCACCATCCAGGGCCGGGGCCAACGTCCTGACTTTC. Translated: CASSPSRAGANVLTF.

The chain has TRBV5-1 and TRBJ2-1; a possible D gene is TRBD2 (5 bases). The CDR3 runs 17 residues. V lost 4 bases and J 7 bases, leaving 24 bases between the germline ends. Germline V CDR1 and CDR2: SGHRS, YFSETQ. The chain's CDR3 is CASSPGRGSMGGNEQFF. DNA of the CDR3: TGCGCCAGCAGCCCAGGTAGAGGGAGTATGGGTGGGAATGAGCAGTTCTTC. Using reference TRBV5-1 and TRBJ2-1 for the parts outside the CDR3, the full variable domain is KAGVTQTPRYLIKTRGQQVTLSCSPISGHRSVSWYQQTPGQGLQFLFEYFSETQRNKGNFPGRFSGRQFSNSRSEMNVSTLELGDSALYLCASSPGRGSMGGNEQFFGPGTRLTVL.

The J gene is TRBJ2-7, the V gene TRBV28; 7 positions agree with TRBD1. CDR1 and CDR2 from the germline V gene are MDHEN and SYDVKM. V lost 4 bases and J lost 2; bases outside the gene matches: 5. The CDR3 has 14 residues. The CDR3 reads CASSSGQATYEQYF. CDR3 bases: TGTGCCAGCAGTTCTGGACAGGCAACCTACGAGCAGTACTTC.

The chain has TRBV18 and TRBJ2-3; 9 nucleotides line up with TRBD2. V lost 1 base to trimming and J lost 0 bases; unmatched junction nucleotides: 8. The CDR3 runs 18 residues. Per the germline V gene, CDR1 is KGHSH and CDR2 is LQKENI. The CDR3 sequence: CASSPLAGGPKSTDTQYF. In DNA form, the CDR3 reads TGTGCCAGCTCACCACTTGCGGGAGGGCCCAAGAGCACAGATACGCAGTATTTT.

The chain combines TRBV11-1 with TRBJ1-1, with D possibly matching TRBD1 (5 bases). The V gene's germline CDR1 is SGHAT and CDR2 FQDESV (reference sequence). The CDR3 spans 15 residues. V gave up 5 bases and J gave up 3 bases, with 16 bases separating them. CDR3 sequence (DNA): TGTGCCAGCAGCCTACGGGGTTCGGGGGACACTGAAGCTTTCTTT. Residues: CASSLRGSGDTEAFF. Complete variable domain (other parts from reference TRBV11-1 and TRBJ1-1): EAEVAQSPRYKITEKSQAVAFWCDPISGHATLYWYRQILGQGPELLVQFQDESVVDDSQLPKDRFSAERLKGVDSTLKIQPAELGDSAMYLCASSLRGSGDTEAFFGQGTRLTVV.